The clone carrying this T cell receptor (beta chain) was seen a handful of times. This sample stems from a study of T cells in Graves' hyperthyroidism and ophthalmopathy. Amplification of TCR beta CDR3 regions was performed using RNA transcripts as template. RT-PCR in the first round (using the HTBI primer set) targeted the TCR CDR3. MiXCR was run by TCRdb on the multiplex PCR reads, yielding one entry per CDR3 protein. Here the sample spans about 640,000 distinct CDR3 sequences, around 21% being singletons. Unmatched junction bases numbered 3, after V lost 0 bases and J lost 4 bases. Germline V gene data show CDR1 as GTSNPN and CDR2 as SVGIG (reference sequence). This CDR3 region has 15 residues.

The sequencing input was blood. This sequence joins TRBV30 and TRBJ1-5; 10 bases line up with TRBD1. This sequence was found in a man aged 25-45 years with Graves' ophthalmopathy. CDR3 in DNA: TGTGCCTGGAGTGTGGCGGACAGGGGGAATCAGCCCCAGCATTTT. This codes for CAWSVADRGNQPQHF.